The 20 T cell receptor beta chains below come from one sample, sequenced in a study of human T cells and chemical hapten exposure. The time point: pre-sensitization, week 0. Treatment in this sample: therapeutic diphenylcyclopropenone sensitization with weekly scalp DPC. TCRdb independently ran MiXCR on the RACE reads; one entry per CDR3 protein. The sample shows 60,000 or so distinct CDR3 sequences, approximately 9.9% of them seen only once. The sample was whole blood, taken in connection with sensitization to the hapten diphenylcyclopropenone (DPC). These receptors all come from a middle-aged man with alopecia areata. Some clones in this sample may be carry-over from other donors' samples.

The chain joins TRBV7-8 to TRBJ2-7, with 8 bases matching TRBD1. The CDR3 runs to 15 residues. V trimming: 5 bases; J trimming: 6 bases; junction bases outside the gene matches: 12. Germline-derived CDR1 and CDR2 are SGHVS and FQNEAQ. This CDR3 is CASSPGTGALREQYF. The CDR3 DNA sequence: TGTGCCAGCAGCCCTGGGACAGGTGCCCTACGCGAGCAGTACTTC.

This clonotype was seen at least ten times. This rearrangement joins TRBV6-4 to TRBJ2-3, with TRBD2 matching over 9 bases. V dropped 2 bases and J dropped 3; count of bases not matched to a gene: 9. This CDR3 comprises 17 residues. Germline CDR1 is MRHNA and CDR2 is SNTAGT. The CDR3 region has the DNA TGTGCCAGCAGTGACGAAGGTAGCGGGAGTATTACAGATACGCAGTATTTT. The encoded protein is CASSDEGSGSITDTQYF.

V gene TRBV3-1 combines with J gene TRBJ2-7; the D gene is possibly TRBD2 (6 bases). Trimming shortened V by 4 bases and J by 2 bases, and 12 bases separated the two germline ends. This CDR3 has 14 residues. CDR1 and CDR2 (germline): LGHDT, YNNKEL (reference sequence). CDR3 coding DNA: TGTGCCAGCAGCCGGACTACCCCCCCCTACGAGCAGTACTTC. Translation: CASSRTTPPYEQYF.

This sequence joins TRBV11-3 and TRBJ2-5; either TRBD1 or TRBD2 may supply D (5 bases each). Trimming left V 4 bases short and J 2 bases short, with 14 bases between. Germline CDR1 reads SGHNT; CDR2 reads YENEEA. This CDR3 comprises 15 residues. In DNA, the CDR3 is TGTGCCAGCAGCTGGACGTCAGGGAGACAAGAGACCCAGTACTTC. Amino acid sequence: CASSWTSGRQETQYF.

This clonotype was recorded many times. The chain joins TRBV7-9 to TRBJ2-5; D remains unclear. From germline, CDR1 is SEHNR and CDR2 FQNEAQ (reference sequence). The CDR3 loop spans 13 amino acids. Trimming pared 5 bases from V and 4 bases from J, leaving 11 bases between. The CDR3 nucleotides read TGTGCCAGCAGCCAAGGAGCTAGAGAGACCCAGTACTTC. Protein sequence: CASSQGARETQYF. Full variable domain (remainder filled in from reference TRBV7-9 and TRBJ2-5): DTGVSQNPRHKITKRGQNVTFRCDPISEHNRLYWYRQTLGQGPEFLTYFQNEAQLEKSRLLSDRFSAERPKGSFSTLEIQRTEQGDSAMYLCASSQGARETQYFGPGTRLLVL.

This clonotype was picked up many times. The V call is TRBV10-3, the J call TRBJ1-2; 11 nucleotides align to TRBD1. CDR1 ENHRY and CDR2 SYGVKD come from the germline V gene. The J segment lost 8 bases and the V segment lost 0 bases, leaving 5 bases of the junction unmatched. CDR3 size: 15 residues. The CDR3 DNA sequence: TGTGCCATCAGTGAGTCACCGGGACAGGGGGAAGGCTACACCTTC. It codes for CAISESPGQGEGYTF.

This clonotype appeared many times. The rearrangement links TRBV5-4 to TRBJ2-1; 8 bases line up with TRBD2. V gave up 3 bases and J gave up 5 bases; unmatched junction bases: 10. The CDR3 loop spans 16 amino acids. Per germline, CDR1 SGHNT and CDR2 YYREEE (reference sequence). In nucleotides, the CDR3 is TGTGCCAGCAGCTCCATGACTAGCGACCGGGACAATGAGCAGTTCTTC. The encoded protein is CASSSMTSDRDNEQFF.

CDR3 protein: CASSQGYTGNTEAFF. CDR3 nucleotides: TGTGCCAGCAGCCAAGGCTATACTGGGAACACTGAAGCTTTCTTT. This chain uses TRBV14 with TRBJ1-1; no clear D gene. Germline V gene lookup returns CDR1 SGHDN and CDR2 FVKESK. CDR3 size: 15 residues. V was trimmed by 1 base and J by 1 base, leaving 10 bases between them.

This clonotype was observed many times. The chain uses TRBV5-4 and TRBJ1-6; TRBD1 aligns across 9 bases. The CDR3 has 15 amino acids. The germline V gene encodes CDR1 SGHNT and CDR2 YYREEE (reference sequence). J lost 7 bases, V lost 2 bases, and 4 bases had no gene match. CDR3 region: CASSLQGAGNSPLHF. DNA for the CDR3: TGTGCCAGCAGCTTACAGGGGGCTGGCAATTCACCCCTCCACTTT.

Ten or more counts support this clonotype. This rearrangement joins TRBV15 to TRBJ1-1; no clear D. The CDR3 runs 14 residues. Germline V gives CDR1 LNHNV, CDR2 YYDKDF (reference sequence). Trimming took 8 bases from V and 0 from J, leaving 13 bases between them. The CDR3, as DNA: TGTGCCACCGCCTACCGGGAAATGAACACTGAAGCTTTCTTT. Residues: CATAYREMNTEAFF.

This clonotype was picked up a small number of times. The chain carries TRBV24-1 and TRBJ2-1; 9 nucleotides line up with TRBD2. The length of the CDR3 is 17 residues. The germline V gene has CDR1 KGHDR and CDR2 SFDVKD. The V segment lost 3 bases and the J segment 1 base; nucleotides outside the gene matches: 6. The CDR3 spells CATSDSTSGFSYNEQFF. CDR3 DNA: TGTGCCACCAGTGATAGCACTAGCGGGTTTTCCTACAATGAGCAGTTCTTC.

This clonotype was recorded at least ten times. V gene TRBV4-2 combines with J gene TRBJ1-1; D gene unclear. Germline CDR1 reads LGHNA; CDR2 reads YNFKEQ. Trimming pared 1 base from V and 6 bases from J, leaving 15 bases between. The CDR3 covers 15 residues. The CDR3 region is CASSQARAGKAEAFF. CDR3 nucleotides: TGTGCCAGCAGCCAAGCACGGGCGGGGAAGGCTGAAGCTTTCTTT.

This clonotype was observed a few times. The V and J genes are TRBV14 and TRBJ2-3, with 7 bases that match TRBD1. The CDR3 has 14 residues. V trimming: 4 bases; J trimming: 6 bases; junction bases outside the gene matches: 7. The germline V gene encodes CDR1 SGHDN and CDR2 FVKESK. Written as DNA, the CDR3 is TGTGCCAGCAGCCCGGCGACAGGGACGGATACGCAGTATTTT. It codes for CASSPATGTDTQYF.

In this sample, this clonotype turned up a few times. The chain recombines TRBV20-1 with TRBJ2-7, with 7 bases that match TRBD2. In germline, CDR1 is DFQATT, CDR2 SNEGSKA (reference sequence). V was clipped by 1 base and J by 4 bases; unmatched bases: 10. The CDR3 has 15 amino acids. This CDR3 reads CSARVPGGSRYEQYF. Here the CDR3 DNA reads TGCAGTGCTAGAGTCCCCGGGGGGTCAAGGTACGAGCAGTACTTC.

This clonotype was seen more than once but under ten times. The junction shows a germline mismatch at one end, possibly a read error. The gene calls are TRBV9 and TRBJ1-6; D might be TRBD1 (5 bases). The CDR3 runs 15 residues. The germline V gene has CDR1 SGDLS and CDR2 YYNGEE. In nucleotides, the CDR3 is TGTGCCAGCAGCGTAGAGGATTCGGGGGTATCACTTCTCCCCTTT. It yields the protein CASSVEDSGVSLLPF.

This clonotype was seen many times. The chain joins TRBV20-1 to TRBJ2-2; tentatively, D is TRBD1 (7 bases). Germline-derived CDR1 and CDR2 are DFQATT and SNEGSKA (reference sequence). The CDR3 runs to 16 residues. Between the trimmed V and J ends, which lost 0 bases and 1 base, there was a span of 12 bases. This CDR3 is CSAREAGQQNTGELFF. DNA for the CDR3: TGCAGTGCTAGAGAGGCGGGACAGCAGAACACCGGGGAGCTGTTTTTT.

The table lists this clonotype with many counts. The rearrangement links TRBV5-1 to TRBJ2-6, with 8 positions matching TRBD1. The germline V gene has CDR1 SGHRS and CDR2 YFSETQ. Trimming at V came to 1 base and at J to 0 bases, leaving 3 bases not matched to a gene. The CDR3 loop spans 17 amino acids. This CDR3 is CASSLSGQGSGANVLTF. CDR3 sequence (DNA): TGCGCCAGCAGCTTGTCTGGACAGGGCTCTGGGGCCAACGTCCTGACTTTC.

The chain employs TRBV19 and TRBJ2-1; D remains unclear. The CDR3 extends over 14 amino acids. V lost 1 base to trimming and J lost 3 bases, with 7 bases between them. Germline V gene data show CDR1 as LNHDA and CDR2 as SQIVND (reference sequence). This CDR3 reads CASSIGRSYNEQFF. The DNA of the CDR3 is TGTGCCAGTAGTATAGGACGGAGCTACAATGAGCAGTTCTTC.

This chain joins TRBV12-3 or TRBV12-4 and TRBJ2-7, with D possibly matching TRBD2 (6 bases). The CDR3 sequence is 13 residues long. Trimming shortened V by 8 bases and J by 3 bases, and 14 bases separated the two germline ends. CDR3: CASLKSGYYEQYF. The CDR3 DNA follows: TGTGCCAGCCTTAAGAGCGGGTACTACGAGCAGTACTTC.

This clonotype showed up many times. This chain links TRBV9 with TRBJ2-1; 9 bases are shared with TRBD2. With V trimmed by 1 base and J by 3 bases, 8 bases remained unmatched. CDR1 and CDR2 from the germline V gene are SGDLS and YYNGEE. The CDR3 extends over 17 amino acids. CDR3 sequence: CASSVSVFSGSYNEQFF. CDR3 sequence (DNA): TGTGCCAGCAGCGTATCGGTCTTTAGCGGGAGCTACAATGAGCAGTTCTTC.